This TCR beta chain was captured in a study of blood T cell dynamics during melanoma immunotherapy. Whole-study results and caveats: Clones driving repertoire changes may be melanoma-specific or general immune activation.

This clone was seen a single time. What it binds is unknown. The CDR3 is 15 residues long. V lost 5 bases to trimming and J lost 1 base, with 11 bases between them. The germline V gene encodes CDR1 MNHEY and CDR2 SVGAGI. Here immunoSEQ multiplex PCR was the method, and the copy in TCRdb shows in-frame clones only, minus some. The sample has approximately 28,000 clones; approximately 88% are singletons. The sample's time point: week 3, after first cycle of checkpoint inhibitor. One draw preceded checkpoint blockade; another followed its first cycle at week 3. Response was assessed by RECIST 1.1 at 12 weeks, except a couple of rapid progressors.

The material was blood, obtained from a patient treated with checkpoint blockade. The gene calls are TRBV6-5 and TRBJ1-4; possibly TRBD1 for D (6 bases). This TCR came from a human donor with melanoma. CDR3 in amino acids: CASSKTGLTNEKLFF. The CDR3 nucleotides are TGTGCCAGCAGTAAAACAGGGTTAACTAATGAAAAACTGTTTTTT.